This T cell receptor beta chain was observed in a study of blood T cell repertoires in COVID-19. Looking at the study overall: Acute and convalescent COVID-19 specimens originated in the United States, Italy and Spain. T cells, B-cell-depleted T cells, or PBMCs provided the cDNA or gDNA that served as material.

Libraries were prepared by immunoSEQ multiplex PCR; TCRdb keeps only in-frame clonotypes and omits some of them. The table includes around 260,000 clones, roughly 90% detected once. Sequencing was performed on PBMCs or T cells enriched from blood (not recorded which). The TCR sequence derives from a woman aged 25 to 45 who had recovered from COVID-19.

The CDR3 DNA reads as TGTGCCAGCACCGCCCTCCCGGGACTTAGCACACGAACGCAGTATTTT. This sequence encodes CASTALPGLSTRTQYF. The chain couples TRBV7-2 to TRBJ2-3, with TRBD2 as a possible D gene (6 bases). Germline assignment: CDR1 SGHTA and CDR2 FQGNSA. This CDR3 is 16 amino acids long. Trimming left V 7 bases short and J 9 bases short, with 26 bases between.